One and the same sample provided the 12 T cell receptor beta chains below, sequenced in a study of T cells expressing NK-cell markers. TCRdb reprocessed the 5' RACE reads and keeps a single row for each CDR3 protein, giving no DNA. The sample data list about 170,000 distinct CDR3 sequences. The sequencing input was blood T cells: a sorted CD56 or NKG2C T cell subset, CD4+ or CD8+ T cells, or bulk PBMC T cells (not recorded which). Receptors were obtained from a man aged 18-70 years in good health.

The rearrangement links TRBV28 to TRBJ2-2; checking the TCRdb D call of TRBD2 is not possible without DNA. CDR3 length: 15 amino acids. Germline CDR1 and CDR2: MDHEN and SYDVKM. CDR3 amino acids: CASSLRLENTGELFF. Looking up the rest from reference TRBV28 and TRBJ2-2 gives the full variable domain: DVKVTQSSRYLVKRTGEKVFLECVQDMDHENMFWYRQDPGLGLRLIYFSYDVKMKEKGDIPEGYSVSREKKERFSLILESASTNQTSMYLCASSLRLENTGELFFGEGSRLTVL.

This chain joins TRBV24-1 and TRBJ2-1; TCRdb indicates TRBD1, and absent DNA this call remains unverified. CDR1 and CDR2 (germline): KGHDR, SFDVKD. The CDR3 runs 13 residues. The CDR3 protein is CATSDWTDNEQFF.

The V call is TRBV6-1, the J call TRBJ2-3; TCRdb's assignment of TRBD2 cannot be checked, as there is no DNA. There are 16 residues in the CDR3. Germline assignment: CDR1 MNHNS and CDR2 SASEGT. The CDR3 region is CASSARLAGGQDTQYF.

This chain uses TRBV7-9 with TRBJ2-3; no DNA is available, so the TRBD1 call from TCRdb remains unchecked. CDR3 length: 15 residues. The germline V gene encodes CDR1 SEHNR and CDR2 FQNEAQ (reference sequence). The CDR3 region is CASSGSEGYTDTQYF.

The chain has TRBV3-1 and TRBJ2-7; no DNA is available, so the TRBD1 call from TCRdb remains unchecked. CDR1 LGHDT and CDR2 YNNKEL come from the germline V gene (reference sequence). The CDR3 is made up of 15 amino acids. CDR3 residues: CASSQDRAGGYEQYF.

The V call is TRBV11-2, the J call TRBJ1-3; TCRdb returns TRBD1, unconfirmable since there is no DNA. Germline values: CDR1 SGHAT, CDR2 FQNNGV. The CDR3 has 16 residues. This CDR3 reads CASSVVGTSSGNTIYF.

CDR3 sequence reads: CASSYFDRVNSPLHF. The rearrangement links TRBV6-5 to TRBJ1-6; TCRdb's D call of TRBD1 is untestable without DNA. Germline values: CDR1 MNHEY, CDR2 SVGAGI. The CDR3 spans 15 residues.

The chain employs TRBV7-9 and TRBJ2-7; TCRdb selects TRBD1, and the lack of DNA leaves this call unchecked. The CDR3 spans 14 residues. The germline gives CDR1 SEHNR, CDR2 FQNEAQ (reference sequence). CDR3 region: CASSLAVRGHEQYF.

This sequence joins TRBV19 and TRBJ2-3; TCRdb's D gene call, TRBD1, goes unchecked for lack of DNA. Germline assignment: CDR1 LNHDA and CDR2 SQIVND (reference sequence). This CDR3 has 13 residues. The chain's CDR3 is CASSTPAADTQYF. Full variable domain (rest looked up from reference TRBV19 and TRBJ2-3): DGGITQSPKYLFRKEGQNVTLSCEQNLNHDAMYWYRQDPGQGLRLIYYSQIVNDFQKGDIAEGYSVSREKKESFPLTVTSAQKNPTAFYLCASSTPAADTQYFGPGTRLTVL.

The J gene is TRBJ2-5, the V gene TRBV28. The CDR3 is 14 amino acids. Germline assignment: CDR1 MDHEN and CDR2 SYDVKM. The CDR3: CASSLYTEQETQYF.

The CDR3 protein is CASSSHPGRTDTQYF. The chain links TRBV11-2 to TRBJ2-3; TCRdb lists TRBD1, though no DNA is available to test this call. The CDR3 totals 15 residues. Germline-derived CDR1 and CDR2 are SGHAT and FQNNGV.

The chain employs TRBV20-1 and TRBJ2-7; TCRdb lists TRBD1, though no DNA is available to test this call. The CDR3 spans 14 residues. Germline V lookup: CDR1 DFQATT, CDR2 SNEGSKA (reference sequence). The CDR3 region is CSAAVGWGAGEQSF.